These 8 T cell receptor beta chains were sequenced from one sample in a study of beta chain bispecific antibodies for T cell cancers. No antigen is known for these receptors. T cells were expanded from blood mononuclear cells for approximately 3 days with anti-CD3 OKT3 or CD3/CD28 beads. Study results and limitations: Normal T cells contributed less of the targeted TRBV signal than the leukemia cells did.

TCRdb reanalysed the 5' RACE reads using MiXCR and keeps one entry per CDR3 protein. The sample consists of about 17,000 distinct CDR3 sequences, approximately 2% of them appearing once. Sequencing used healthy donor T cells cultured with leukemia cells. The receptor source for this set is a human donor in good health. Some clones in this sample may be carry-over from other donors' samples.

By its share, this clonotype is medium-sized. V gene TRBV27 combines with J gene TRBJ2-7, with D unresolved. The germline V gene encodes CDR1 MNHEY and CDR2 SMNVEV (reference sequence). V lost 0 bases and J lost 7, with 10 bases in between. This CDR3 contains 13 residues. Here the CDR3 reads CASSLSPADEQYF. The CDR3 DNA follows: TGTGCCAGCAGTTTATCGCCTGCAGATGAGCAGTACTTC.

This clonotype was observed at least ten times. This rearrangement joins TRBV7-9 to TRBJ2-7; the D is unclear. The CDR3 is 15 amino acids. Looked up from germline, CDR1 is SEHNR and CDR2 is FQNEAQ (reference sequence). Trimming removed 1 base at V and 0 bases at J, with 10 bases between. CDR3 nucleotides: TGTGCCAGCAGCTTAGGCCCGCAATCCTCCTACGAGCAGTACTTC. Encoded protein: CASSLGPQSSYEQYF.

This clonotype is medium-sized (0.01 to 0.1%) within its sample. The CDR3: CAISTAEGTYEQYF. In DNA, the CDR3 is TGTGCCATCAGTACAGCGGAGGGTACCTACGAGCAGTACTTC. This chain uses TRBV10-3 with TRBJ2-7; D is perhaps TRBD2 (6 bases). There are 14 residues in the CDR3. V shed 5 bases and J shed 2 bases, with 13 bases lying between them. Germline V gene data show CDR1 as ENHRY and CDR2 as SYGVKD.

This clonotype was detected ten times or more. V gene TRBV20-1 combines with J gene TRBJ2-3; D gene ambiguous. CDR3 length: 15 amino acids. The germline gives CDR1 DFQATT, CDR2 SNEGSKA (reference sequence). V lost 3 bases and J 0 bases, leaving 13 bases between the germline ends. As DNA, the CDR3 is TGCAGTGCTAGTGGGGTTGATTCGAGCACAGATACGCAGTATTTT. It yields the protein CSASGVDSSTDTQYF.

This chain joins TRBV19 and TRBJ1-6, with 10 bases lining up with TRBD1. Germline assignment: CDR1 LNHDA and CDR2 SQIVND (reference sequence). The V segment lost 5 bases and the J segment 11 bases; nucleotides outside the gene matches: 12. The CDR3 contains 16 residues. The CDR3 loop reads CASSLRPGTGAAPLHF. The CDR3 DNA reads TGTGCCAGTAGTCTCCGTCCCGGGACAGGGGCGGCACCCCTCCACTTT.

This clonotype was detected ten times or more. The CDR3 DNA reads TGTGCCAGCAGCCTGGGGACAACCTACGAGCAGTACTTC. Its translation is CASSLGTTYEQYF. J is TRBJ2-7 and V is TRBV6-6, with D possibly matching TRBD1 (6 bases). Trimming took off 6 bases at V and 2 bases at J, with 11 bases between the two ends. CDR1 is MNHNY, CDR2 SVGAGI, per germline (reference sequence). The CDR3 has 13 amino acids.

This clonotype has at least ten counts. The chain employs TRBV28 and TRBJ1-5; 7 bases are a match to TRBD1. Germline V lookup: CDR1 MDHEN, CDR2 SYDVKM. After removal of 5 bases from V and 8 bases from J, the junction contained 15 bases not matched to a gene. This CDR3 spans 16 amino acids. In DNA, the CDR3 is TGTGCCAGCAGTCCGACCCCCCTTCAGGGGGGGGAGCCCCAGCATTTT. Its protein product is CASSPTPLQGGEPQHF.

This clonotype has ten or more counts. V is TRBV6-5 and J is TRBJ1-5; 7 bases line up with TRBD1. Unmatched junction bases numbered 6, after V lost 6 bases and J lost 1 base. Germline V CDR1 and CDR2: MNHEY, SVGAGI. The CDR3 covers 15 residues. The DNA of the CDR3 is TGTGCCAGCAGCTCCACAGGGGCGAGCAATCAGCCCCAGCATTTT. As protein: CASSSTGASNQPQHF.